Listed below are T cell receptor beta chains from one sample, sequenced in a study of CD8+CD57+ T cells in acquired aplastic anemia. TCRdb recomputed calls from the reads with MiXCR, one row per CDR3 protein. Of about 150,000 distinct CDR3 sequences listed, around 52% are singletons. Material: sorted CD4+, CD8+, or CD8+CD57+ T cells (not recorded which) from PBMCs. These receptors all come from a human donor with aplastic anemia. Each CDR3 is given with its conserved first and last residue. Size is omitted from some rows. Given values are once, few, many or a class for expanded clones.

abundance: NA
v_gene: TRBV20-1
CDR3aa: CSARGQDFYSPLHF

abundance: NA
v_gene: TRBV9
CDR3aa: CASSAQGAEAFF

abundance: NA
v_gene: TRBV11-1
CDR3aa: CASSSQERREGYEQYF

abundance: NA
v_gene: TRBV10-3
CDR3aa: CAISELATGVGSPLHF

abundance: NA
v_gene: TRBV24-1
CDR3aa: CAPLTLHF

abundance: NA
v_gene: TRBV7-9
CDR3aa: CASSSRDSRSYGYTF

abundance: NA
v_gene: TRBV7-8
CDR3aa: CASSPLTGIDSTEAFF

abundance: many
v_gene: TRBV4-1
CDR3aa: CASSHGGQGAYEQYF

abundance: few
v_gene: TRBV6-2/TRBV6-3
CDR3aa: CASRDGGQNQPQHF

abundance: few
v_gene: TRBV7-8
CDR3aa: CASSLGSRTGRGEQYF

abundance: NA
v_gene: TRBV7-9
CDR3aa: CASSSPGQGHYEQYF

abundance: NA
v_gene: TRBV19
CDR3aa: CASRDGANYGYTF

abundance: NA
v_gene: TRBV2
CDR3aa: CASRGQGRYEQYF

abundance: NA
v_gene: TRBV24-1
CDR3aa: CATSDRTSGAYNEQFF

abundance: NA
v_gene: TRBV20-1
CDR3aa: CSAAGRESYEQYF

abundance: many
v_gene: TRBV19
CDR3aa: CASSIGQVNQPQHF

abundance: many
v_gene: TRBV4-3
CDR3aa: CASSQDLIDSPLHF

abundance: NA
v_gene: TRBV7-3
CDR3aa: CASSSGTGIHGTQYF

abundance: many
v_gene: TRBV5-1
CDR3aa: CASSPGGQQADTQYF

abundance: NA
v_gene: TRBV10-3
CDR3aa: CASSEANQPQHF

abundance: many
v_gene: TRBV5-8
CDR3aa: CASSAPSQGIETQYF

abundance: NA
v_gene: TRBV5-6
CDR3aa: CASRYRTSGPYNEQFF

abundance: many
v_gene: TRBV4-2
CDR3aa: CASSQETDTQYF

abundance: many
v_gene: TRBV10-2
CDR3aa: CASSEVAGGIQPQHF

abundance: many
v_gene: TRBV14
CDR3aa: CASSQAPGQGIDTQYF

abundance: NA
v_gene: TRBV20-1
CDR3aa: CSARPDSGYEQYF

abundance: NA
v_gene: TRBV5-1
CDR3aa: CASSLDRDTEAFF

abundance: many
v_gene: TRBV5-4
CDR3aa: CASSLDNIVSSEQFF

abundance: NA
v_gene: TRBV20-1
CDR3aa: CSAPARQGRLDTDTQYF

abundance: NA
v_gene: TRBV11-2
CDR3aa: CASATGRAGAYNEQFF

abundance: NA
v_gene: TRBV24-1
CDR3aa: CATSMGQGAITDTQYF

abundance: NA
v_gene: TRBV5-1
CDR3aa: CASSDGGHPGGEAFF